These 27 T cell receptor beta chains share one sample of origin, sequenced in a study of shared clonotypes between healthy human individuals. Assay: immunoSEQ multiplex PCR; the TCRdb copy retains only in-frame clones and omits some. The table has around 1.5 million clones, 98% seen once. The specimen was naive CD4+ T cells sorted from blood. This sample's subset: CD45RA+ positively selected. These receptors originate from a man aged 25-40 years in good health.

This sequence joins TRBV30 and TRBJ2-1, with 13 nucleotides matching TRBD2. The CDR3 spans 15 residues. The germline CDR1 and CDR2 sequences are GTSNPN and SVGIG (reference sequence). With 0 bases clipped from V and 5 bases from J, the junction kept 1 base outside the gene matches. Here the CDR3 reads CAWSVGLAGDNEQFF. The CDR3 coding sequence is TGTGCCTGGAGTGTAGGACTAGCGGGAGACAATGAGCAGTTCTTC.

The gene calls are TRBV11-2 and TRBJ2-2; D is uncertain. This CDR3 has 15 residues. V was shortened by 1 base and J by 4 bases, with 10 bases between the two germline ends. The germline V gene encodes CDR1 SGHAT and CDR2 FQNNGV. This CDR3 reads CASSLVRKSTGELFF. CDR3 sequence (DNA): TGTGCCAGCAGCTTAGTGCGTAAAAGCACCGGGGAGCTGTTTTTT.

This chain joins TRBV5-1 and TRBJ1-4; 8 positions agree with TRBD1. Germline CDR1 is SGHRS and CDR2 is YFSETQ. The V segment lost 0 bases and the J segment 0 bases; nucleotides outside the gene matches: 13. CDR3 length: 20 residues. CDR3 DNA sequence: TGCGCCAGCAGCTTGGAAGCTGACAGGGGACACGGTACAACTAATGAAAAACTGTTTTTT. Residues: CASSLEADRGHGTTNEKLFF.

The chain has TRBV11-2 and TRBJ1-3; D unresolved. CDR1 is SGHAT and CDR2 is FQNNGV in the germline V gene. V was shortened by 3 bases and J by 0 bases, with 9 bases between the two germline ends. CDR3 length equals 15 residues. The CDR3 nucleotides are TGTGCCAGCAGCTTGGGCTTCGACTCTGGAAACACCATATATTTT. It codes for CASSLGFDSGNTIYF.

The CDR3 loop is CASSELRPQHF. The CDR3 bases are TGTGCCAGCAGTGAATTAAGGCCCCAGCATTTT. The chain joins TRBV6-1 to TRBJ1-5; no clear D. V was trimmed by 2 bases and J by 9 bases, leaving 5 bases between them. This CDR3 has 11 residues. Germline loops: CDR1 MNHNS, CDR2 SASEGT.

The chain carries TRBV18 and TRBJ1-5, with D hard to call. V was cut by 5 bases and J by 0 bases, with 11 bases left in between. The germline CDR1 and CDR2 sequences are KGHSH and LQKENI. This CDR3 contains 15 residues. The CDR3: CASSGRDYSNQPQHF. The CDR3, as DNA: TGTGCCAGCTCAGGACGAGACTATAGCAATCAGCCCCAGCATTTT. Full variable domain (missing parts from reference TRBV18 and TRBJ1-5): NAGVMQNPRHLVRRRGQEARLRCSPMKGHSHVYWYRQLPEEGLKFMVYLQKENIIDESGMPKERFSAEFPKEGPSILRIQQVVRGDSAAYFCASSGRDYSNQPQHFGDGTRLSIL.

The rearrangement uses TRBV7-2 and TRBJ1-4, with TRBD1 as a possible D gene (5 bases). CDR3 length: 14 amino acids. Germline values: CDR1 SGHTA, CDR2 FQGNSA. The V end lost 8 bases, the J end lost 0 bases, and 10 bases lay between the germline ends. CDR3 protein: CASGRTSTNEKLFF. The CDR3 region has the DNA TGTGCCAGCGGCCGGACATCAACTAATGAAAAACTGTTTTTT.

The chain has TRBV7-9 and TRBJ2-1, with TRBD2 identical over 7 bases. With 1 base clipped from V and 9 bases from J, the junction kept 15 bases outside the gene matches. CDR1 SEHNR and CDR2 FQNEAQ come from the germline V gene (reference sequence). The CDR3 has 17 residues. CDR3: CASSLGASAGVLGEQFF. The CDR3 DNA is TGTGCCAGCAGCTTAGGGGCCTCGGCGGGAGTATTGGGTGAGCAGTTCTTC.

The gene calls are TRBV27 and TRBJ2-7; 10 nucleotides match TRBD1. CDR3 length: 13 amino acids. In germline, CDR1 is MNHEY, CDR2 SMNVEV (reference sequence). V shed 8 bases, J shed 2 bases, and the junction held 3 bases outside the gene matches. The CDR3 DNA reads as TGTGCCAGCGGGACAGGGGTAACCTACGAGCAGTACTTC. This encodes CASGTGVTYEQYF.

J is TRBJ1-3 and V is TRBV7-2, with D maybe TRBD1 (6 bases). The CDR3 runs 14 residues. The germline gives CDR1 SGHTA, CDR2 FQGNSA. The V gene lost 5 bases and the J gene lost 4 bases, with 12 bases spanning the gap. Here the CDR3 DNA reads TGTGCCAGCAGCCTACAGGGCGGCGGAAACACCATATATTTT. Amino acid sequence: CASSLQGGGNTIYF.

On this clone: Distinct nucleotide sequences in the sample also encode this CDR3. The rearrangement uses TRBV5-1 and TRBJ2-1; 14 bases map to TRBD2. This CDR3 is 15 amino acids long. V lost 3 bases to trimming and J lost 7 bases; unmatched junction nucleotides: 3. Germline CDR1 SGHRS, CDR2 YFSETQ. The CDR3, as DNA: TGCGCCAGCAGCTACGGACTAGCGGGAGGTAATGAGCAGTTCTTC. Amino acid sequence: CASSYGLAGGNEQFF.

V gene TRBV6-1 combines with J gene TRBJ2-2, with 12 bases aligning to TRBD2. This CDR3 contains 14 residues. The germline V gene encodes CDR1 MNHNS and CDR2 SASEGT. V lost 8 bases to trimming and J lost 7 bases; unmatched junction nucleotides: 5. The CDR3 DNA reads TGTGCCAGCCCCCTAGCGGGAGGGAGCGGGGAGCTGTTTTTT. It is translated as CASPLAGGSGELFF.

This chain links TRBV7-9 with TRBJ2-7; the match to TRBD1 covers 8 bases. The trim removed 3 bases at V and 5 bases at J, leaving 12 bases unmatched. In germline, CDR1 is SEHNR, CDR2 FQNEAQ (reference sequence). The CDR3 spans 16 residues. In DNA, the CDR3 is TGTGCCAGCAGCTTGGTGATGGGGACAGGACGAAACGAGCAGTACTTC. Translated: CASSLVMGTGRNEQYF.

The rearrangement links TRBV7-2 to TRBJ2-7; D gene ambiguous. CDR3 length: 12 residues. The ends were cut back, 2 bases at V and 3 bases at J, with 5 bases in the middle. CDR1 and CDR2 from the germline V gene are SGHTA and FQGNSA. DNA for the CDR3: TGTGCCAGCAGCTTAAAGCTCTACGAGCAGTACTTC. Its translation: CASSLKLYEQYF.

This chain connects TRBV18 to TRBJ2-5; TRBD2 matches 7 bases. V lost 3 bases and J lost 5; bases outside the gene matches: 9. Germline CDR1 reads KGHSH; CDR2 reads LQKENI. This CDR3 region has 15 residues. The CDR3 region is CASSPGGILGETQYF. CDR3 in DNA: TGTGCCAGCTCACCGGGAGGGATCCTCGGGGAGACCCAGTACTTC.

The chain employs TRBV7-9 and TRBJ2-7, with 7 positions matching TRBD1. The CDR3 sequence is 15 residues long. The trim removed 1 base at V and 3 bases at J, leaving 6 bases unmatched. Germline V gene sequence: CDR1 SEHNR, CDR2 FQNEAQ (reference sequence). In DNA form, the CDR3 reads TGTGCCAGCAGCTTAGACAGGGGCAAGTTCTACGAGCAGTACTTC. Translating it yields CASSLDRGKFYEQYF.

V and J are TRBV18 and TRBJ1-1; D call uncertain. Germline V gene sequence: CDR1 KGHSH, CDR2 LQKENI. CDR3 length: 12 amino acids. V gave up 6 bases and J gave up 4 bases, with 9 bases separating them. Written as DNA, the CDR3 is TGTGCCAGCTCCGAACTTGGCACTGAAGCTTTCTTT. Its protein product is CASSELGTEAFF.

In this sample, this clone turned up once. The chain joins TRBV7-9 to TRBJ2-1, with TRBD2 identical over 14 bases. The V and J ends lost 6 bases and 5 bases, in that order; junction bases with no gene match: 9. The length of the CDR3 is 17 residues. CDR1 and CDR2 from the germline V gene are SEHNR and FQNEAQ (reference sequence). CDR3 DNA: TGTGCCAGCAGGGGGCCGGGACTAGCGGGAGAGCACAATGAGCAGTTCTTC. This encodes CASRGPGLAGEHNEQFF.

The CDR3 DNA is TGTGCCAGCAGCAATAGAGACAGGGGTCGAGAGACCCAGTACTTC. It is translated as CASSNRDRGRETQYF. The chain employs TRBV5-6 and TRBJ2-5; 8 positions agree with TRBD1. Germline CDR1 reads SGHDT; CDR2 reads YYEEEE. CDR3 size: 15 residues. The junction had 9 bases not matched to a gene; V was cut back by 4 bases and J by 4 bases.

The rearrangement joins TRBV5-1 to TRBJ2-3; possible D gene TRBD1, 5 bases. Trimming stripped 4 bases from V and 2 bases from J, with 11 bases between. CDR1 and CDR2 from the germline V gene are SGHRS and YFSETQ. This CDR3 spans 14 amino acids. The CDR3: CASSPTDPTDTQYF. For the CDR3, the DNA is TGCGCCAGCAGCCCGACAGATCCCACAGATACGCAGTATTTT.

The gene calls are TRBV6-5 and TRBJ2-5; D unclear. Germline V gene data show CDR1 as MNHEY and CDR2 as SVGAGI. The V and J ends lost 6 bases and 3 bases respectively, with 11 bases between them. The CDR3 runs 13 residues. The CDR3 bases are TGTGCCAGCAGAGGGCCCAATGAAGAGACCCAGTACTTC. This translates into CASRGPNEETQYF.

Here the CDR3 DNA reads TGTGCCAGCAGCCGAAGTGGGACTAGCGGGAGATTACGCAATGAGCAGTTCTTC. It yields the protein CASSRSGTSGRLRNEQFF. This rearrangement joins TRBV7-9 to TRBJ2-1, with 14 nucleotides matching TRBD2. Germline CDR1 SEHNR, CDR2 FQNEAQ (reference sequence). CDR3 size: 18 residues. Trimming at V came to 5 bases and at J to 6 bases, leaving 12 bases not matched to a gene.

V is TRBV5-6 and J is TRBJ2-1; 13 positions match TRBD2. This CDR3 comprises 17 residues. Looked up from germline, CDR1 is SGHDT and CDR2 is YYEEEE. V lost 6 bases to trimming and J lost 1 base; unmatched junction nucleotides: 7. The DNA of the CDR3 is TGTGCCAGCAACCGCGGACTAGCGGGAGTATCCTACAATGAGCAGTTCTTC. Protein sequence: CASNRGLAGVSYNEQFF.

The V call is TRBV15, the J call TRBJ1-2; D gene ambiguous. CDR3 size: 14 residues. Deletions cut 5 bases from V and 5 bases from J, with 15 bases between. The germline gives CDR1 LNHNV, CDR2 YYDKDF (reference sequence). CDR3 loop: CATSLDGSRYGYTF. In nucleotides, the CDR3 is TGTGCCACCAGCTTGGATGGGTCACGGTATGGCTACACCTTC.

The chain recombines TRBV2 with TRBJ2-7, with a weak D call TRBD1 (5 bases). In germline, CDR1 is SNHLY, CDR2 FYNNEI. CDR3 length: 14 residues. Trimming took off 0 bases at V and 6 bases at J, with 12 bases between the two ends. This chain's CDR3 is CASSEASGRVEQYF. CDR3 nucleotides: TGTGCCAGCAGTGAAGCATCGGGCAGGGTCGAGCAGTACTTC.

Notes on this clone: This sample includes further DNA sequences coding for the same CDR3. The chain has TRBV7-2 and TRBJ1-5, with a tentative D call TRBD1 (5 bases). Trimming pared 1 base from V and 6 bases from J, leaving 13 bases between. CDR1 and CDR2 (germline): SGHTA, FQGNSA. The CDR3 totals 15 residues. The chain's CDR3 is CASSLVVAGGQPQHF. CDR3 DNA: TGTGCCAGCAGCTTAGTAGTGGCCGGGGGTCAGCCCCAGCATTTT.

J is TRBJ2-1 and V is TRBV9, with D perhaps given as TRBD1 or TRBD2 (6 bases each). V was cut by 0 bases and J by 6 bases, with 13 bases left in between. Germline V lookup: CDR1 SGDLS, CDR2 YYNGEE. The CDR3 consists of 15 residues. The CDR3 is CASSVGIGGGNEQFF. The CDR3 region has the DNA TGTGCCAGCAGCGTAGGTATCGGAGGGGGCAATGAGCAGTTCTTC.